Each of the 27 T cell receptor beta chains below was sequenced from the same sample in a study of regulatory T cells in long-lasting Graves disease. The TCR beta library used iRepertoire HTBI primers with Arm-PCR amplification of CDR3. TCRdb re-called the multiplex PCR reads with MiXCR, one entry per CDR3 protein. Of fewer than 400,000 distinct CDR3 sequences listed, 20% were seen once; the top ten hold 29%. Noted time point: persistent/refractory GD, antithyroid drugs over 5 years with positive TRAb. Making the TCR library involved RNA that had been extracted from PBMCs. The source was peripheral blood mononuclear cells (PBMCs), collected when the disease was refractory, from a patient treated with antithyroid drugs. Every receptor here comes from a female donor with Graves disease.

J is TRBJ2-1 and V is TRBV7-9, with TRBD1 identical over 7 bases. Germline CDR1 is SEHNR and CDR2 is FQNEAQ (reference sequence). The V gene end was trimmed by 5 bases and the J gene end by 3 bases; junction bases not matched to a gene: 7. This CDR3 region has 15 residues. CDR3 sequence: CASSVDRVRYNEQFF. The CDR3 DNA follows: TGTGCCAGCAGCGTCGACAGGGTTCGCTACAATGAGCAGTTCTTC.

About this clonotype: This may arise from a read error, as a much more abundant clone is one base away. The chain uses TRBV6-1 and TRBJ2-5, with D tentatively TRBD1 or TRBD2 (5 bases each). Trimming stripped 8 bases from V and 4 bases from J, with 11 bases between. The CDR3 contains 12 residues. Germline values: CDR1 MNHNS, CDR2 SASEGT. In DNA form, the CDR3 reads TGTGCCAGCGGCCAGGGAGTAGAGACCCAGTACTTC. Translating gives CASGQGVETQYF.

The chain employs TRBV29-1 and TRBJ2-5, with 7 bases lining up with TRBD2. This CDR3 has 14 amino acids. Germline values: CDR1 SQVTM, CDR2 ANQGSEA. V lost 4 bases, J lost 5 bases, and 10 bases stayed unmatched. This CDR3 reads CSVVLREFSETQYF. The CDR3, as DNA: TGCAGCGTTGTGTTGCGGGAGTTTTCTGAGACCCAGTACTTC. Using reference TRBV29-1 and TRBJ2-5 for the parts outside the CDR3, the full variable domain is SAVISQKPSRDICQRGTSLTIQCQVDSQVTMMFWYRQQPGQSLTLIATANQGSEATYESGFVIDKFPISRPNLTFSTLTVSNMSPEDSSIYLCSVVLREFSETQYFGPGTRLLVL.

This clonotype was picked up many times. The chain carries TRBV11-2 and TRBJ1-1; no reliable D call. V was cut by 0 bases and J by 1 base, with 9 bases left in between. CDR1 and CDR2 from the germline V gene are SGHAT and FQNNGV. CDR3 size: 15 residues. CDR3 in DNA: TGTGCCAGCAGCTTAGATCCCAGACCGAACACTGAAGCTTTCTTT. This translates into CASSLDPRPNTEAFF.

V and J are TRBV11-2 and TRBJ2-3; 7 positions agree with TRBD1. With 5 bases clipped from V and 7 bases from J, the junction kept 15 bases outside the gene matches. The length of the CDR3 is 16 residues. The germline gives CDR1 SGHAT, CDR2 FQNNGV. The CDR3 nucleotides read TGTGCCAGCAGCCTACCCGAGACAGGGCTCATTAATACGCAGTATTTT. Its protein product is CASSLPETGLINTQYF.

This clonotype appeared many times. The V gene is TRBV7-9, the J gene TRBJ2-7; D possibly matches TRBD1 or TRBD2 (5 bases each). The CDR3 sequence is 14 residues long. V shed 5 bases and J shed 5 bases, with 16 bases lying between them. Germline-derived CDR1 and CDR2 are SEHNR and FQNEAQ (reference sequence). The CDR3 loop is CASSRMGETHEQYF. The CDR3 region has the DNA TGTGCCAGCAGCCGTATGGGGGAGACCCACGAGCAGTACTTC.

This clonotype turned up a few times. The chain employs TRBV9 and TRBJ2-7; D gene ambiguous. The CDR3 contains 13 residues. Germline V lookup: CDR1 SGDLS, CDR2 YYNGEE. The ends were cut back, 0 bases at V and 4 bases at J, with 8 bases in the middle. The CDR3 nucleotides are TGTGCCAGCAGCGTAGAGGCAAATTACGAGCAGTACTTC. Its protein is CASSVEANYEQYF. Full variable domain (missing parts from reference TRBV9 and TRBJ2-7): DSGVTQTPKHLITATGQRVTLRCSPRSGDLSVYWYQQSLDQGLQFLIQYYNGEERAKGNILERFSAQQFPDLHSELNLSSLELGDSALYFCASSVEANYEQYFGPGTRLTVT.

The gene calls are TRBV30 and TRBJ2-2; TRBD1 is a possible D gene (6 bases). Germline V gene data show CDR1 as GTSNPN and CDR2 as SVGIG (reference sequence). The CDR3 has 13 amino acids. Between the trimmed V and J ends, which lost 3 bases and 4 bases, there was a span of 9 bases. The CDR3: CAWSRGFTGELFF. DNA of the CDR3: TGTGCCTGGAGCAGGGGTTTCACCGGGGAGCTGTTTTTT.

This clonotype has at least ten counts. The chain recombines TRBV11-2 with TRBJ2-7, with 9 bases aligning to TRBD1. The CDR3 runs to 15 residues. Germline loops: CDR1 SGHAT, CDR2 FQNNGV. The trim removed 5 bases at V and 4 bases at J, leaving 9 bases unmatched. In DNA, the CDR3 is TGTGCCAGCAGCCTGGCCGGGACAGGGATTTACGAGCAGTACTTC. Translated, it gives CASSLAGTGIYEQYF.

This clonotype was seen repeatedly, ten times or more. The genes are TRBV30 and TRBJ1-4; D is unresolved. Germline loops: CDR1 GTSNPN, CDR2 SVGIG (reference sequence). V lost 4 bases to trimming and J lost 8 bases, with 20 bases between them. The CDR3 is 15 residues long. The CDR3 loop is CAWNRALGIREKLFF. CDR3 in DNA: TGTGCCTGGAATCGGGCCTTGGGGATTAGAGAAAAACTGTTTTTT.

The chain combines TRBV10-2 with TRBJ2-7; 10 bases are a match to TRBD1. The ends lost 6 bases at V and 0 bases at J; junction bases unmatched: 2. Germline values: CDR1 WSHSY, CDR2 SAAADI. The CDR3 is 14 residues long. The CDR3 loop is CASRGDRGSYEQYF. In nucleotides, the CDR3 is TGCGCCAGCAGGGGGGACAGGGGCTCCTACGAGCAGTACTTC.

This clonotype was picked up a small number of times. J is TRBJ2-5 and V is TRBV7-2, with TRBD2 matching 13 bases. CDR1 is SGHTA, CDR2 FQGNSA, per germline. The CDR3 covers 15 residues. The V and J ends lost 4 bases and 5 bases, in that order; junction bases with no gene match: 4. CDR3 sequence (DNA): TGTGCCAGCAGCTGGACTAGCGGGGGTGCTGAGACCCAGTACTTC. Amino acids: CASSWTSGGAETQYF.

The chain joins TRBV27 to TRBJ2-7; 11 nucleotides match TRBD1. The V segment lost 9 bases and the J segment 2 bases; nucleotides outside the gene matches: 15. The CDR3 is 17 amino acids. CDR1 and CDR2 from the germline V gene are MNHEY and SMNVEV (reference sequence). The CDR3 here is CASTPPPGDRGAYEQYF. Here the CDR3 DNA reads TGTGCCAGTACCCCTCCCCCTGGGGACAGGGGGGCCTACGAGCAGTACTTC.

The genes are TRBV10-3 and TRBJ2-3; D perhaps matches TRBD1 (5 bases). The V end lost 6 bases, the J end lost 4 bases, and 14 bases lay between the germline ends. Germline-derived CDR1 and CDR2 are ENHRY and SYGVKD. The CDR3 spans 14 residues. The CDR3 loop reads CAISQSEGADTQYF. CDR3 DNA sequence: TGTGCCATCAGCCAATCCGAAGGGGCAGATACGCAGTATTTT.

With respect to this clonotype: It may be a read error: a sequence one base away is much more abundant. The rearrangement uses TRBV29-1 and TRBJ1-1; TRBD1 matches 7 bases. The CDR3 totals 15 residues. Germline CDR1 reads SQVTM; CDR2 reads ANQGSEA. CDR3 sequence: CNVDALRTGHTEAFF. CDR3 nucleotides: TGCAACGTTGATGCTCTTCGGACAGGTCACACTGAAGCTTTCTTT.

This clonotype showed up just a few times. The genes are TRBV28 and TRBJ2-4; 8 nucleotides align to TRBD1. There are 12 residues in the CDR3. The V gene's germline CDR1 is MDHEN and CDR2 SYDVKM. The junction had 10 bases not matched to a gene; V was cut back by 5 bases and J by 16 bases. In DNA, the CDR3 is TGTGCCAGCAGTGGATACAGGGGGGTTTTTTACTTC. Its translation is CASSGYRGVFYF.

The sample holds many counts of this clonotype. V gene TRBV7-9 combines with J gene TRBJ2-7; D is perhaps TRBD1 or TRBD2 (5 bases each). V lost 0 bases to trimming and J lost 0 bases, with 9 bases between them. Germline V lookup: CDR1 SEHNR, CDR2 FQNEAQ (reference sequence). The CDR3 loop spans 15 amino acids. The CDR3 region has the DNA TGTGCCAGCAGCTTAGCCGGGACCCACTCCTACGAGCAGTACTTC. Encoded protein: CASSLAGTHSYEQYF.

This clonotype was seen a few times. The chain recombines TRBV5-6 with TRBJ1-5; weak D call: TRBD1 (5 bases). Deletions cut 4 bases from V and 6 bases from J, with 14 bases between. The CDR3 loop spans 14 amino acids. The germline V gene has CDR1 SGHDT and CDR2 YYEEEE. Here the CDR3 DNA reads TGTGCCAGCAGCGCACAGGATGGGGGTCAGCCCCAGCATTTT. Protein: CASSAQDGGQPQHF.

A word on this clonotype: A junction end diverges from the germline sequence, so it may reflect a read error. This chain connects TRBV12-3 or TRBV12-4 to TRBJ2-7; no firm D call. The CDR3 is 11 residues long. CDR3 loop: CTSSLNYEQYF. The CDR3 bases are TGTACCAGCAGCCTGAACTACGAGCAGTACTTC.

This clonotype showed up many times. The genes are TRBV18 and TRBJ1-4; D is unresolved. With 7 bases removed from V and 7 bases from J, the gap between germline ends came to 13 bases. The CDR3 is 13 amino acids. Germline CDR1 is KGHSH and CDR2 is LQKENI. In DNA, the CDR3 is TGTGCCAGCTTCCGTTCTACTGGTGAAAAACTGTTTTTT. It translates to CASFRSTGEKLFF.

About this clonotype itself: This likely came from a read error, as a far larger clone is one base away. This chain uses TRBV12-3 or TRBV12-4 with TRBJ2-4, with 8 bases that match TRBD1. This CDR3 is 14 amino acids long. The CDR3, as DNA: TGTGCCAGCAGTTTTTCAGGGGGCGCGCGTGGCTTCACCTTC. Encoded protein: CASSFSGGARGFTF.

The sample holds many counts of this clonotype. The chain employs TRBV2 and TRBJ2-1; D gene unclear. The germline V gene has CDR1 SNHLY and CDR2 FYNNEI. V was clipped by 8 bases and J by 10 bases, with 12 bases between them. The CDR3 covers 11 residues. The CDR3 is CASLRAREQFF. The CDR3, as DNA: TGTGCCAGCTTACGGGCTAGGGAGCAGTTCTTC.

The chain joins TRBV19 to TRBJ1-2; D may be TRBD1 (5 bases). Germline values: CDR1 LNHDA, CDR2 SQIVND (reference sequence). The CDR3 is made up of 16 amino acids. V shed 5 bases and J shed 1 base, with 17 bases lying between them. The DNA for the CDR3 is TGTGCCAGTAGTCCTCCCGGAGGGGTTGATAACTATGGCTACACCTTC. Protein product: CASSPPGGVDNYGYTF. The whole variable domain, filled in from reference TRBV19 and TRBJ1-2, reads DGGITQSPKYLFRKEGQNVTLSCEQNLNHDAMYWYRQDPGQGLRLIYYSQIVNDFQKGDIAEGYSVSREKKESFPLTVTSAQKNPTAFYLCASSPPGGVDNYGYTFGSGTRLTVV.

V is TRBV20-1 and J is TRBJ2-7, with D unclear. This CDR3 is built from 15 residues. Germline V gene data show CDR1 as DFQATT and CDR2 as SNEGSKA (reference sequence). V lost 0 bases to trimming and J lost 1 base, with 13 bases between them. The CDR3 here is CSARDLVSGSYEQYF. CDR3 DNA sequence: TGCAGTGCTAGAGACCTAGTTTCAGGTTCCTACGAGCAGTACTTC.

Of note for this clonotype: This may be a read error: a much more frequent sequence differs by one nucleotide. The V call is TRBV6-2 or TRBV6-3, the J call TRBJ1-5; no definite D call. The CDR3 has 13 residues. CDR1 is MNHEY and CDR2 is SVGEGT in the germline V gene. Trimming took 6 bases from V and 3 from J, leaving 9 bases between them. CDR3 region: CASRIQDNQPQHF. The CDR3 region has the DNA TGTGCCAGCAGGATTCAAGACAATCAGCCCCAGCATTTT.

This clonotype has only a few counts. V is TRBV10-3 and J is TRBJ1-5, with no clear D. Trimming cost V 0 bases and J 6 bases, with 12 bases left between them. The CDR3 has 15 residues. Germline-derived CDR1 and CDR2 are ENHRY and SYGVKD. CDR3 amino acids: CAISESGGSVQPQHF. The CDR3 DNA reads as TGTGCCATCAGTGAGTCGGGAGGGAGTGTTCAGCCCCAGCATTTT.

In regard to this clonotype: Since a much larger clone is just one base distant, this may be a read error. For the CDR3, the DNA is TGTGCCAGCGGTCCCGACAGAATCTACGAGCAGTACTTC. Residues: CASGPDRIYEQYF. This chain joins TRBV28 and TRBJ2-7; a weak D match, TRBD1 (5 bases). The V end lost 8 bases, the J end lost 3 bases, and 14 bases lay between the germline ends. This CDR3 is 13 amino acids long. From germline, CDR1 is MDHEN and CDR2 SYDVKM.